One and the same sample provided the 27 T cell receptor beta chains below, sequenced in a study of vaccination and CD4 T cells after COVID-19. Oncomine TCR Beta short-read sequencing was applied to DNA from cultured CD4+ T cells. TCRdb reprocessed the PCR reads via MiXCR and lists one record per CDR3 protein. The sample lists more than 7,500 distinct CDR3 sequences, about 60% occurring once. These TCRs' antigens remain unknown. Sample treatment: roughly 10-day PBMC culture with coronavirus spike peptide pools or control peptides (ViraFEST assay). The specimen was CD4+ T cells from blood, cultured in vitro. Receptors were obtained from a human donor who had recovered from COVID-19.

J is TRBJ1-5 and V is TRBV27; TRBD1 agrees at 7 bases. The CDR3 contains 16 residues. Germline CDR1 and CDR2: MNHEY and SMNVEV (reference sequence). V was pared by 4 bases and J by 4 bases, with 10 bases of the junction left unmatched. The CDR3 reads CASSSGDRARNQPQHF. The CDR3 DNA follows: TGTGCCAGCAGTTCCGGAGACAGGGCGAGAAATCAGCCCCAGCATTTT.

The count of this clonotype is one. The rearrangement links TRBV6-1 to TRBJ2-5; the match to TRBD2 covers 7 bases. V lost 8 bases to trimming and J lost 0 bases; unmatched junction nucleotides: 6. The CDR3 has 14 residues. CDR1 MNHNS and CDR2 SASEGT come from the germline V gene. The CDR3 region has the DNA TGTGCCAGCTCGGGGAGGGGCTACCAAGAGACCCAGTACTTC. Translation: CASSGRGYQETQYF.

This clonotype was observed a handful of times. The genes are TRBV20-1 and TRBJ2-2; D is ambiguous. CDR3 size: 14 residues. Per the germline V gene, CDR1 is DFQATT and CDR2 is SNEGSKA (reference sequence). The germline V and J ends were trimmed by 5 bases and 1 base, with 11 bases remaining between them. CDR3 region: CSAGTDMNTGELFF. In DNA, the CDR3 is TGCAGTGCTGGTACCGATATGAACACCGGGGAGCTGTTTTTT.

The chain has TRBV5-1 and TRBJ2-5, with 7 bases fitting TRBD2. The CDR3 is made up of 14 amino acids. J lost 4 bases, V lost 4 bases, and 7 bases had no gene match. Germline CDR1 reads SGHRS; CDR2 reads YFSETQ. CDR3 DNA: TGCGCCAGCAGCCCGTCTGGGGGGGGAGAGACCCAGTACTTC. Translation gives CASSPSGGGETQYF.

The chain recombines TRBV9 with TRBJ2-1; TRBD2 matches 12 bases. The germline V gene encodes CDR1 SGDLS and CDR2 YYNGEE. The CDR3 length is 14 residues. V lost 5 bases and J lost 3; bases outside the gene matches: 0. The DNA of the CDR3 is TGTGCCAGCAGACTAGCGGGAGGCTACAATGAGCAGTTCTTC. Encoded protein: CASRLAGGYNEQFF.

By proportion, this clonotype is large (0.1 to 1%). V and J are TRBV27 and TRBJ1-1, with TRBD1 matching over 8 bases. The V gene's germline CDR1 is MNHEY and CDR2 SMNVEV (reference sequence). Trimming at V came to 5 bases and at J to 1 base, leaving 9 bases not matched to a gene. CDR3 size: 16 residues. The CDR3 DNA reads TGTGCCAGCAGTCCTCTACGGACAGGGACGAACACTGAAGCTTTCTTT. It codes for CASSPLRTGTNTEAFF.

This chain links TRBV25-1 with TRBJ2-7, with 9 bases fitting TRBD2. The CDR3 loop spans 14 amino acids. Germline CDR1 is MGHDK and CDR2 is SYGVNS. J gave up 3 bases and V 7 bases, and 7 bases lay outside the gene matches. The CDR3 nucleotides are TGTGCCAGCACCGCGGGAGGGGACTACTACGAGCAGTACTTC. It encodes CASTAGGDYYEQYF.

The chain combines TRBV7-2 with TRBJ2-1; D ambiguous. Trimming left V 1 base short and J 7 bases short, with 11 bases between. The CDR3 is made up of 14 amino acids. Germline loops: CDR1 SGHTA, CDR2 FQGNSA. CDR3 coding DNA: TGTGCCAGCAGCTTAGGGATCCAAGGGAATGAGCAGTTCTTC. Translated: CASSLGIQGNEQFF.

V gene TRBV6-5 combines with J gene TRBJ1-5; D is unclear. Germline loops: CDR1 MNHEY, CDR2 SVGAGI. Between the trimmed V and J ends, which lost 2 bases and 0 bases, there was a span of 8 bases. The CDR3 spans 15 residues. In DNA form, the CDR3 reads TGTGCCAGCAGTTACGGCAGAAATAGCAATCAGCCCCAGCATTTT. Translated, it gives CASSYGRNSNQPQHF.

This clonotype appeared a few times. The rearrangement joins TRBV20-1 to TRBJ1-3; tentatively, D is TRBD1 (6 bases). There are 15 residues in the CDR3. CDR1 and CDR2 from the germline V gene are DFQATT and SNEGSKA (reference sequence). Trimming removed 3 bases at V and 4 bases at J, with 16 bases between. The CDR3 loop reads CSASGGGGQGNTIYF. CDR3 bases: TGCAGTGCTAGTGGGGGCGGGGGGCAAGGAAACACCATATATTTT.

The rearrangement joins TRBV25-1 to TRBJ1-1, with D uncertain. CDR3 length equals 13 residues. Germline V gives CDR1 MGHDK, CDR2 SYGVNS. Trimming took 5 bases from V and 1 from J, leaving 8 bases between them. CDR3 protein: CASSPTPNTEAFF. The DNA for the CDR3 is TGTGCCAGCAGTCCGACCCCGAACACTGAAGCTTTCTTT. The whole variable domain, filled in from reference TRBV25-1 and TRBJ1-1, reads EADIYQTPRYLVIGTGKKITLECSQTMGHDKMYWYQQDPGMELHLIHYSYGVNSTEKGDLSSESTVSRIRTEHFPLTLESARPSHTSQYLCASSPTPNTEAFFGQGTRLTVV.

The CDR3: CASSNQGNQPQHF. The CDR3 nucleotides are TGTGCCAGCAGTAATCAGGGGAATCAGCCCCAGCATTTT. The chain couples TRBV5-4 to TRBJ1-5, with D tentatively TRBD1 (6 bases). The V gene lost 5 bases and the J gene lost 4 bases, with 10 bases spanning the gap. CDR1 is SGHNT, CDR2 YYREEE, per germline (reference sequence). This CDR3 is 13 amino acids long. Supplemented by reference TRBV5-4 and TRBJ1-5, the full variable domain reads ETGVTQSPTHLIKTRGQQVTLRCSSQSGHNTVSWYQQALGQGPQFIFQYYREEENGRGNFPPRFSGLQFPNYSSELNVNALELDDSALYLCASSNQGNQPQHFGDGTRLSIL.

The V call is TRBV23-1, the J call TRBJ1-1; D not certain. TRBV23-1 is labeled an ORF, and its function is uncertain. V was pared by 11 bases and J by 6 bases, with 16 bases between. The CDR3 covers 12 residues. CDR3 sequence reads: CAGDRGIPEAFF. As DNA, the CDR3 is TGCGCCGGAGACCGAGGGATCCCTGAAGCTTTCTTT.

The chain has TRBV15 and TRBJ2-4; D call uncertain. Trimming removed 4 bases from V and 11 bases from J, with 18 bases in between. The CDR3 loop spans 14 amino acids. Germline CDR1 and CDR2: LNHNV and YYDKDF (reference sequence). The CDR3 DNA sequence: TGTGCCACCAGCACACGCGCGGATAAACGAGTTCAGTACTTC. Translated: CATSTRADKRVQYF.

The chain combines TRBV5-1 with TRBJ1-2, with D possibly matching TRBD1 (6 bases). Trimming stripped 5 bases from V and 6 bases from J, with 17 bases between. The V gene's germline CDR1 is SGHRS and CDR2 YFSETQ. This CDR3 comprises 14 residues. The CDR3 region is CASRDGRQGHGYTF. CDR3 in DNA: TGCGCCAGCAGGGACGGACGGCAGGGGCATGGCTACACCTTC.

The table lists this clonotype with a few counts. This CDR3 reads CSADGATKNIQYF. CDR3 DNA sequence: TGCAGTGCAGACGGGGCGACCAAAAACATTCAGTACTTC. The chain links TRBV20-1 to TRBJ2-4; D tentatively reads TRBD1 or TRBD2 (5 bases each). Trimming stripped 6 bases from V and 2 bases from J, with 11 bases between. The germline CDR1 and CDR2 sequences are DFQATT and SNEGSKA (reference sequence). The CDR3 runs 13 residues.

This clonotype is large by share. The gene calls are TRBV20-1 and TRBJ1-2, with 8 bases fitting TRBD1. After removal of 7 bases from V and 5 bases from J, the junction contained 9 bases not matched to a gene. This CDR3 is 13 amino acids long. The germline V gene encodes CDR1 DFQATT and CDR2 SNEGSKA (reference sequence). CDR3 coding DNA: TGCAGTGTTGGGACAGGAGGAATATATGGCTACACCTTC. This sequence encodes CSVGTGGIYGYTF.

The chain carries TRBV29-1 and TRBJ2-1; D unresolved. V was clipped by 6 bases and J by 12 bases, with 15 bases between them. Germline CDR1 and CDR2: SQVTM and ANQGSEA. The length of the CDR3 is 11 residues. The CDR3 reads CSVLPGDWQFF. The CDR3, as DNA: TGCAGCGTCCTACCTGGAGACTGGCAGTTCTTC.

The V call is TRBV2, the J call TRBJ2-7; D unclear. Germline assignment: CDR1 SNHLY and CDR2 FYNNEI. Trimming removed 4 bases from V and 0 bases from J, with 10 bases in between. This CDR3 is built from 14 residues. The CDR3 coding sequence is TGTGCCAGCAGTGGCGGCAGGATCTCCTACGAGCAGTACTTC. Translation gives CASSGGRISYEQYF.

Points on this clonotype: A read error may produce the germline difference seen at one junction end. V gene TRBV5-1 combines with J gene TRBJ2-7; D may be TRBD1 or TRBD2 (5 bases each). This CDR3 spans 14 amino acids. CDR1 SGHRS and CDR2 YFSETQ come from the germline V gene. This CDR3 reads CASRLGPTDYEQYF. CDR3 DNA: TGCGCCAGCAGGTTGGGACCGACTGACTACGAGCAGTACTTC.

This clonotype showed up just a few times. The gene calls are TRBV7-2 and TRBJ1-3; D gene ambiguous. CDR1 is SGHTA, CDR2 FQGNSA, per germline. The CDR3 is made up of 15 amino acids. Deletions cut 3 bases from V and 3 bases from J, with 12 bases between. The CDR3: CASSFGSRVGNTIYF. In DNA form, the CDR3 reads TGTGCCAGCAGCTTTGGTAGTAGGGTTGGAAACACCATATATTTT.

In this sample, this clonotype turned up once. The rearrangement links TRBV12-3 or TRBV12-4 to TRBJ2-5; unclear D gene. This CDR3 has 13 amino acids. V was clipped by 1 base and J by 7 bases, with 10 bases between them. DNA for the CDR3: TGTGCCAGCAGTTTAGGAGCCAGATGGACCCAGTACTTC. It translates to CASSLGARWTQYF.

This clonotype came up a few times. The CDR3: CASSPDRSSYEQYF. The CDR3 bases are TGTGCCAGCAGCCCCGACAGGAGCTCCTACGAGCAGTACTTC. The rearrangement uses TRBV5-4 and TRBJ2-7; tentatively, D is TRBD1 (6 bases). V was trimmed by 4 bases and J by 0 bases, leaving 11 bases between them. Germline CDR1 SGHNT, CDR2 YYREEE (reference sequence). This CDR3 region has 14 residues.

The chain is built from TRBV20-1 and TRBJ1-2; 11 bases are shared with TRBD1. This CDR3 region has 15 residues. Trimming took 0 bases from V and 7 from J; bases not matched to a gene: 7. CDR1 is DFQATT and CDR2 is SNEGSKA in the germline V gene (reference sequence). The CDR3 spells CSARDSGQGAGGYTF. The CDR3 DNA follows: TGCAGTGCTAGAGATTCAGGACAGGGGGCGGGTGGCTACACCTTC.

V usage is TRBV6-1 and J usage is TRBJ1-6, with a weak D call TRBD1 (6 bases). Germline lookup yields CDR1 MNHNS and CDR2 SASEGT. CDR3 size: 12 residues. V dropped 4 bases and J dropped 14 bases, with 12 bases sitting between them. This chain's CDR3 is CASSGQAKALHF. In nucleotides, the CDR3 is TGTGCCAGCAGTGGACAGGCCAAAGCCCTCCACTTT.

This clonotype was found a few times. The chain carries TRBV7-2 and TRBJ1-3, with D unresolved. The CDR3 length is 16 residues. The V gene lost 1 base and the J gene lost 0 bases, with 10 bases spanning the gap. Germline values: CDR1 SGHTA, CDR2 FQGNSA. CDR3 sequence: CASSLVGDPSGNTIYF. The CDR3 DNA is TGTGCCAGCAGCTTAGTTGGGGATCCCTCTGGAAACACCATATATTTT.

V is TRBV29-1 and J is TRBJ1-2; D call uncertain. Trimming stripped 6 bases from V and 3 bases from J, with 11 bases between. The CDR3 totals 12 residues. The germline CDR1 and CDR2 sequences are SQVTM and ANQGSEA. DNA for the CDR3: TGCAGCGTGGTGGACGTCGACTATGGCTACACCTTC. Translating it yields CSVVDVDYGYTF.